The 2 T cell receptor beta chains listed next were all sequenced from one sample in a study of blood T cell repertoires in COVID-19. The table came from immunoSEQ multiplex PCR; TCRdb's copy has only in-frame clones and leaves some out. The profile shows 93,000 or so clones, 85% to 90% of them singletons. Sequenced sample: peripheral blood. All receptors come from a human donor in a cohort sampled during active COVID-19.

The chain is built from TRBV7-8 and TRBJ2-1, with TRBD2 identical over 12 bases. The trim removed 0 bases at V and 8 bases at J, leaving 5 bases unmatched. The CDR3 covers 16 residues. Germline V lookup: CDR1 SGHVS, CDR2 FQNEAQ. The chain's CDR3 is CASSLAASGGADEQFF. The CDR3 nucleotides are TGTGCCAGCAGCTTAGCGGCTAGCGGGGGGGCGGATGAGCAGTTCTTC. Combining the CDR3 with reference TRBV7-8 and TRBJ2-1 gives the whole variable domain GAGVSQSPRYKVAKRGQDVALRCDPISGHVSLFWYQQALGQGPEFLTYFQNEAQLDKSGLPSDRFFAERPEGSVSTLKIQRTQQEDSAVYLCASSLAASGGADEQFFGPGTRLTVL.

The rearrangement uses TRBV23-1 and TRBJ2-7; TRBD1 is a possible D gene (6 bases). TRBV23-1 is flagged as an ORF with uncertain function. The ends were cut back, 6 bases at V and 0 bases at J, with 18 bases in the middle. This CDR3 contains 16 residues. Here the CDR3 reads CASSQGRQDPSYEQYF. CDR3 sequence (DNA): TGCGCCAGCAGCCAAGGGAGACAGGACCCCTCCTACGAGCAGTACTTC.